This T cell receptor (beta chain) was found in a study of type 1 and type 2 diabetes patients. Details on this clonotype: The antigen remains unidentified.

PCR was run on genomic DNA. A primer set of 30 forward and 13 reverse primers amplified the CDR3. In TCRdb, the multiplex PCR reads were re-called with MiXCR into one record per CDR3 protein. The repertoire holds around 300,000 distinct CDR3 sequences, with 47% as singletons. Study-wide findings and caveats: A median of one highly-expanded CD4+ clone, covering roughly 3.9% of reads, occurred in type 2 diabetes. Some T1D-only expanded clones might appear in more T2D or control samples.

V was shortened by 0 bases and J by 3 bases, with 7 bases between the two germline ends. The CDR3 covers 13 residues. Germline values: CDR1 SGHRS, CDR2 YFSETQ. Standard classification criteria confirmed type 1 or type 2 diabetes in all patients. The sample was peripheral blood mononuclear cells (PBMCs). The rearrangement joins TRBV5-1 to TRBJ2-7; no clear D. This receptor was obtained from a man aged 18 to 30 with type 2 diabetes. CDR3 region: CASSLEPNYEQYF. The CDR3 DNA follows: TGCGCCAGCAGCTTGGAACCCAACTACGAGCAGTACTTC.